What follows are 22 T cell receptor beta chains derived from one specimen sequenced in a study of OX40 agonist ivuxolimab in advanced cancers. Some clones are missing from TCRdb's copy, which holds only in-frame ones; the method was immunoSEQ multiplex PCR. The sample yields 60,000 to 70,000 clones, 80% seen once. The sequenced sample was CD4+ or CD8+ T cells sorted from blood, obtained in a trial of the OX40 agonist ivuxolimab. The receptor source for this set is an adult with an advanced solid tumor such as melanoma, head and neck, liver or kidney cancer.

V gene TRBV30 combines with J gene TRBJ1-4, with D possibly TRBD1 on 5 matching bases. This CDR3 comprises 14 residues. Germline loops: CDR1 GTSNPN, CDR2 SVGIG (reference sequence). Trimming took 3 bases from V and 5 from J, leaving 13 bases between them. CDR3 loop: CAWSDGTGNEKLFF. The CDR3 DNA sequence: TGTGCCTGGAGCGACGGGACGGGCAATGAAAAACTGTTTTTT.

This chain joins TRBV19 and TRBJ2-7; 8 bases align to TRBD1. The J segment lost 5 bases and the V segment lost 4 bases, leaving 7 bases of the junction unmatched. The length of the CDR3 is 14 residues. Germline CDR1 is LNHDA and CDR2 is SQIVND (reference sequence). The CDR3 loop is CASSTQTGAHEQYF. CDR3 DNA: TGTGCCAGTAGTACCCAGACAGGGGCCCACGAGCAGTACTTC.

This chain connects TRBV7-2 to TRBJ1-1; maybe TRBD1 (6 bases). V was pared by 5 bases and J by 4 bases, with 20 bases between. Germline V gene sequence: CDR1 SGHTA, CDR2 FQGNSA. The CDR3 consists of 16 residues. Written as DNA, the CDR3 is TGTGCCAGCAGCAAAGATTGGGGCGGCAGGGGCACTGAAGCTTTCTTT. Its translation: CASSKDWGGRGTEAFF.

The chain joins TRBV10-3 to TRBJ1-5; TRBD1 matches at 9 bases. CDR1 is ENHRY, CDR2 SYGVKD, per germline. The CDR3 loop spans 17 amino acids. The junction had 6 bases not matched to a gene; V was cut back by 0 bases and J by 3 bases. CDR3 sequence (DNA): TGTGCCATCAGTGAGTCTCAGACAGGGGGATACAATCAGCCCCAGCATTTT. It yields the protein CAISESQTGGYNQPQHF.

The chain combines TRBV14 with TRBJ1-2, with TRBD1 matching 7 bases. Losses at the gene ends were 2 bases for V and 6 bases for J; bases not matched to a gene: 6. From germline, CDR1 is SGHDN and CDR2 FVKESK. There are 14 residues in the CDR3. The CDR3 DNA sequence: TGTGCCAGCAGCCAACTTGGCAGGGGGAATGGCTACACCTTC. Protein product: CASSQLGRGNGYTF.

The rearrangement joins TRBV5-1 to TRBJ2-3; the match to TRBD2 covers 12 bases. V was clipped by 0 bases and J by 6 bases; unmatched bases: 8. The CDR3 runs to 17 residues. Germline V CDR1 and CDR2: SGHRS, YFSETQ. The CDR3 protein is CASSLGLAGASGDTQYF. The CDR3 DNA follows: TGCGCCAGCAGCTTGGGACTAGCGGGGGCCTCCGGGGATACGCAGTATTTT.

The V gene is TRBV10-2, the J gene TRBJ1-2; 10 positions agree with TRBD1. The germline V gene encodes CDR1 WSHSY and CDR2 SAAADI. The V and J ends lost 8 bases and 4 bases, in that order; junction bases with no gene match: 7. This CDR3 region has 14 residues. Here the CDR3 reads CASGETGGFYGYTF. The CDR3 DNA follows: TGCGCCAGCGGGGAGACAGGGGGCTTCTATGGCTACACCTTC.

This chain uses TRBV6-6 with TRBJ1-5, with TRBD1 matching 7 bases. Germline V gene data show CDR1 as MNHNY and CDR2 as SVGAGI (reference sequence). V shed 6 bases, J shed 3 bases, and the junction held 11 bases outside the gene matches. This CDR3 comprises 16 residues. The CDR3, as DNA: TGTGCCAGCAGACCCCGACAGGGAGGGGACAATCAGCCCCAGCATTTT. Translation: CASRPRQGGDNQPQHF.

V is TRBV19 and J is TRBJ2-1; the D is unclear. The V gene's germline CDR1 is LNHDA and CDR2 SQIVND (reference sequence). The CDR3 length is 16 residues. Trimming left V 7 bases short and J 3 bases short, with 19 bases between. CDR3 bases: TGTGCCAGTACCCTTAGCTCCGCGAGTGACTACAATGAGCAGTTCTTC. Translation gives CASTLSSASDYNEQFF.

This chain connects TRBV2 to TRBJ1-2; no firm D call. The length of the CDR3 is 14 residues. Germline V CDR1 and CDR2: SNHLY, FYNNEI. The V and J ends lost 2 bases and 8 bases respectively, with 15 bases between them. The CDR3 is CASSEKQRTGGYTF. In DNA, the CDR3 is TGTGCCAGCAGTGAAAAACAGCGAACTGGGGGCTACACCTTC.

The rearrangement joins TRBV7-2 to TRBJ1-1; D possibly corresponds to TRBD1 (5 bases). Germline lookup yields CDR1 SGHTA and CDR2 FQGNSA. The V gene lost 2 bases and the J gene lost 3 bases, with 10 bases spanning the gap. The CDR3 has 14 amino acids. The CDR3 nucleotides read TGTGCCAGCAGCTTACGGGACGAAGACACTGAAGCTTTCTTT. Its translation: CASSLRDEDTEAFF.

J is TRBJ1-3 and V is TRBV5-1; possible D gene TRBD1, 5 bases. The germline gives CDR1 SGHRS, CDR2 YFSETQ. The CDR3 is 20 amino acids. With 2 bases removed from V and 1 base from J, the gap between germline ends came to 25 bases. This CDR3 reads CASSFSQGTGGGSSGNTIYF. DNA for the CDR3: TGCGCCAGCAGCTTTTCCCAGGGAACTGGAGGTGGTTCTTCTGGAAACACCATATATTTT.

This clone was seen just once. V is TRBV19 and J is TRBJ1-3; possible D gene TRBD1, 6 bases. CDR3 size: 15 residues. V dropped 4 bases and J dropped 0 bases, with 10 bases sitting between them. Germline V gene sequence: CDR1 LNHDA, CDR2 SQIVND (reference sequence). In nucleotides, the CDR3 is TGTGCCAGTAGTAGGACAGTCAGCTCTGGAAACACCATATATTTT. This sequence encodes CASSRTVSSGNTIYF. Full variable domain (remainder filled in from reference TRBV19 and TRBJ1-3): DGGITQSPKYLFRKEGQNVTLSCEQNLNHDAMYWYRQDPGQGLRLIYYSQIVNDFQKGDIAEGYSVSREKKESFPLTVTSAQKNPTAFYLCASSRTVSSGNTIYFGEGSWLTVV.

J is TRBJ2-1 and V is TRBV28; TRBD2 is a possible D gene (5 bases). Germline V gene sequence: CDR1 MDHEN, CDR2 SYDVKM. With 4 bases removed from V and 0 bases from J, the gap between germline ends came to 16 bases. This CDR3 is built from 17 residues. CDR3 protein: CASSSILVPSSYNEQFF. The CDR3 nucleotides are TGTGCCAGCAGTTCAATACTAGTCCCGAGCTCCTACAATGAGCAGTTCTTC.

This clone came up many times. This chain joins TRBV4-3 and TRBJ1-3; D not resolved. Germline lookup yields CDR1 LGHNA and CDR2 YSLEER. The CDR3 length is 14 residues. V lost 0 bases and J 1 base, leaving 4 bases between the germline ends. The DNA for the CDR3 is TGCGCCAGCAGCCAAGAGGATTCTGGAAACACCATATATTTT. Translation: CASSQEDSGNTIYF.

The chain joins TRBV7-9 to TRBJ1-1, with D possibly TRBD1 on 5 matching bases. CDR1 is SEHNR, CDR2 FQNEAQ, per germline (reference sequence). This CDR3 region has 14 residues. Trimming took 5 bases from V and 1 from J, leaving 11 bases between them. The CDR3 DNA reads TGTGCCAGCAGCCGGTCGGGGGGGAACACTGAAGCTTTCTTT. Translation gives CASSRSGGNTEAFF.

This sequence joins TRBV7-8 and TRBJ1-1; 11 positions agree with TRBD1. Germline V gives CDR1 SGHVS, CDR2 FQNEAQ. V dropped 6 bases and J dropped 1; count of bases not matched to a gene: 4. This CDR3 is 15 amino acids long. The CDR3 loop reads CASSGQGAWNTEAFF. The CDR3 DNA reads TGTGCCAGCAGTGGACAGGGGGCTTGGAACACTGAAGCTTTCTTT.

Written as DNA, the CDR3 is TGTGCTAGTGGTTGGACAGGTCCGAGCAATCAGCCCCAGCATTTT. It codes for CASGWTGPSNQPQHF. V and J are TRBV12-5 and TRBJ1-5, with TRBD1 identical over 7 bases. The germline CDR1 and CDR2 sequences are LGHNT and FRNRAP. V shed 4 bases and J 1 base; nucleotides not matched to a gene: 4. The CDR3 is 15 amino acids.

This chain joins TRBV2 and TRBJ1-4, with 9 bases aligning to TRBD1. Germline V gene lookup returns CDR1 SNHLY and CDR2 FYNNEI. V was pared by 6 bases and J by 5 bases, with 4 bases of the junction left unmatched. The CDR3 totals 14 residues. The CDR3 loop is CASRSGTGNEKLFF. The CDR3 DNA reads TGTGCCAGCAGATCCGGGACAGGGAATGAAAAACTGTTTTTT.

This clone occurred once. The J gene is TRBJ1-5, the V gene TRBV6-5; D gene uncertain. Per the germline V gene, CDR1 is MNHEY and CDR2 is SVGAGI. The V gene lost 5 bases and the J gene lost 2 bases, with 10 bases spanning the gap. The CDR3 is 14 residues long. The DNA for the CDR3 is TGTGCCAGCAGTCCGACACGGGGCAATCAGCCCCAGCATTTT. Amino acids: CASSPTRGNQPQHF.

V is TRBV4-1 and J is TRBJ1-4; tentatively, D is TRBD1 (5 bases). V dropped 1 base and J dropped 13 bases, with 19 bases sitting between them. Per germline, CDR1 MGHRA and CDR2 YSYEKL. CDR3 size: 15 residues. Written as DNA, the CDR3 is TGCGCCAGCAGCCAAGCTGACAGCCATAGAATCGGACTGTTTTTT. Protein: CASSQADSHRIGLFF.

In DNA, the CDR3 is TGTGCCAGCAGCCCCGGGCAGGGATACTCCTACGAGCAGTACTTC. The encoded protein is CASSPGQGYSYEQYF. The chain combines TRBV11-3 with TRBJ2-5; D might be TRBD1 (5 bases). The assigned J gene may be wrong: the sequence end matches TRBJ2-7 better. The CDR3 is made up of 15 amino acids. Germline V CDR1 and CDR2: SGHNT, YENEEA.